This TCR beta chain originates from a study of blood T cell repertoires in COVID-19. Looking at the study overall: The United States, Italy and Spain were the sources of the acute and convalescent COVID-19 samples.

Sequencing was performed with immunoSEQ multiplex PCR; in TCRdb, only in-frame clones are kept and a portion is missing. The sample holds fewer than 35,000 clones, around 90% seen once. Trimming at V came to 5 bases and at J to 7 bases, leaving 6 bases not matched to a gene. CDR1 is SEHNR, CDR2 FQNEAQ, per germline (reference sequence). The CDR3 consists of 15 residues. The sample was peripheral blood. The rearrangement joins TRBV7-9 to TRBJ2-1; 12 nucleotides align to TRBD2. This clonotype originated in a human donor in a cohort sampled during active COVID-19. The donor label of this sample is uncertain. The CDR3 region has the DNA TGTGCCAGCAGCCCTAGCGGGGGGGCTCGAAATGAGCAGTTCTTC. Its translation is CASSPSGGARNEQFF. Drawing the rest from reference TRBV7-9 and TRBJ2-1, the complete variable domain is DTGVSQNPRHKITKRGQNVTFRCDPISEHNRLYWYRQTLGQGPEFLTYFQNEAQLEKSRLLSDRFSAERPKGSFSTLEIQRTEQGDSAMYLCASSPSGGARNEQFFGPGTRLTVL.